This record looks at one T cell receptor beta chain sequence and its context. The antigen is not known. The data were taken from a study of response to subunit inactivated influenza vaccine. Findings of the study overall: With each seasonal influenza vaccination, the authors suggested, few new T cells are recruited.

TCRdb recomputed calls from the RT-PCR reads with MiXCR, one row per CDR3 protein. The data contain hundreds of thousands of distinct CDR3 sequences, less than 8% of them singletons. The CDR3 is 17 amino acids. J gave up 5 bases and V 1 base, and 12 bases lay outside the gene matches. CDR1 is SEHNR, CDR2 FQNEAQ, per germline (reference sequence). The V call is TRBV7-9, the J call TRBJ2-5; 8 bases are shared with TRBD2. The receptor was derived from a man aged 50 to 69 who received an inactivated influenza vaccine. This specimen consisted of PBMCs from blood, obtained around 25 months after vaccination. CDR3: CASSLVGKRGRRETQYF. DNA of the CDR3: TGTGCCAGCAGCTTAGTCGGCAAGCGGGGGAGGAGGGAGACCCAGTACTTC. Together with reference TRBV7-9 and TRBJ2-5, the CDR3 gives the full variable domain: DTGVSQNPRHKITKRGQNVTFRCDPISEHNRLYWYRQTLGQGPEFLTYFQNEAQLEKSRLLSDRFSAERPKGSFSTLEIQRTEQGDSAMYLCASSLVGKRGRRETQYFGPGTRLLVL.